The 20 T cell receptor beta chains reported below all come from one sample, sequenced in a study of vaccination effects on CD4 cells after COVID-19. Antigens of these TCRs are unknown. Using viral peptide pools, the ViraFEST assay grew out antigen-specific CD4+ T cells prior to sequencing. Cultured cells yielded isolated CD4+ T cells after about ten days. It was two doses of either the BNT162b2 or mRNA-1273 vaccine that participants received. Profiled with immunoSEQ multiplex PCR; TCRdb holds only in-frame clones, not every one. Here the sample spans around 30,000 clones, approximately 60% being singletons. The source was CD4+ T cells from PBMCs cultured with SARS-CoV-2 spike peptides, collected after COVID-19 vaccination. The receptors shown here come from a human donor who received a COVID-19 vaccine.

The rearrangement joins TRBV5-1 to TRBJ2-5; D gene uncertain. CDR1 and CDR2 (germline): SGHRS, YFSETQ. This CDR3 has 14 amino acids. The germline V and J ends were trimmed by 0 bases and 2 bases, with 8 bases remaining between them. The CDR3 region is CASSLEGRQETQYF. CDR3 nucleotides: TGCGCCAGCAGCTTGGAAGGCAGACAAGAGACCCAGTACTTC.

The chain couples TRBV15 to TRBJ2-5; D gene ambiguous. V lost 0 bases to trimming and J lost 5 bases, with 4 bases between them. Germline V gene data show CDR1 as LNHNV and CDR2 as YYDKDF (reference sequence). The CDR3 covers 12 residues. The CDR3 reads CATSRDWETQYF. The CDR3 nucleotides are TGTGCCACCAGCAGAGATTGGGAGACCCAGTACTTC. Combining the CDR3 with reference TRBV15 and TRBJ2-5 gives the whole variable domain DAMVIQNPRYQVTQFGKPVTLSCSQTLNHNVMYWYQQKSSQAPKLLFHYYDKDFNNEADTPDNFQSRRPNTSFCFLDIRSPGLGDTAMYLCATSRDWETQYFGPGTRLLVL.

This clone was found a few times. The rearrangement links TRBV9 to TRBJ2-3; possibly TRBD2 for D (6 bases). Trimming took 4 bases from V and 2 from J, leaving 11 bases between them. This CDR3 has 14 amino acids. Germline CDR1 SGDLS, CDR2 YYNGEE. CDR3 coding DNA: TGTGCCAGCAGCCAAGCGGGTTCCACAGATACGCAGTATTTT. Protein product: CASSQAGSTDTQYF.

The chain links TRBV3-1 (or the pseudogene TRBV3-2) to TRBJ1-3, with D unresolved. Trimming cost V 0 bases and J 0 bases, with 9 bases left between them. The germline gives CDR1 LGHDT, CDR2 YNNKEL (reference sequence). This CDR3 is 16 amino acids long. The CDR3 here is CASSQDQYYSGNTIYF. The CDR3 DNA reads as TGTGCCAGCAGCCAAGATCAGTACTACTCTGGAAACACCATATATTTT.

As for this clone: Other nucleotide sequences in the sample specify the same CDR3. For the CDR3, the DNA is TGTGCCAGCAGTAGCCGGGGAGGACCCTACGAGCAGTACTTC. Protein: CASSSRGGPYEQYF. The chain carries TRBV27 and TRBJ2-7; D possibly corresponds to TRBD2 (6 bases). Germline loops: CDR1 MNHEY, CDR2 SMNVEV (reference sequence). The germline V and J ends were trimmed by 5 bases and 2 bases, with 13 bases remaining between them. The CDR3 runs 14 residues.

This clone appeared once. The chain uses TRBV19 and TRBJ1-2; 7 bases match TRBD1. The CDR3 extends over 14 amino acids. Germline V gives CDR1 LNHDA, CDR2 SQIVND (reference sequence). J gave up 7 bases and V 3 bases, and 8 bases lay outside the gene matches. CDR3 protein: CASSISGQEIGYTF. The CDR3 DNA is TGTGCCAGTAGTATTAGCGGACAGGAGATTGGCTACACCTTC.

The chain carries TRBV2 and TRBJ2-5; 14 bases agree with TRBD2. Germline values: CDR1 SNHLY, CDR2 FYNNEI. Germline trimming cut 6 bases from V and 9 bases from J; bases unmatched to any gene: 9. The CDR3 loop spans 15 amino acids. The CDR3 DNA reads as TGTGCCAGCAGGGGGGGACTAGCGGGGGAGAGGGCCCAGTACTTC. It specifies CASRGGLAGERAQYF.

The genes are TRBV18 and TRBJ2-7, with 13 bases that match TRBD2. The CDR3 loop spans 17 amino acids. V lost 3 bases, J lost 2 bases, and 7 bases stayed unmatched. Germline V gene sequence: CDR1 KGHSH, CDR2 LQKENI. The CDR3 DNA reads TGTGCCAGCTCACCGAGGACTAGCGGGAGTGGGACCTACGAGCAGTACTTC. Translating gives CASSPRTSGSGTYEQYF.

The chain uses TRBV7-8 and TRBJ1-3; D remains ambiguous. This CDR3 is 12 amino acids long. With 5 bases removed from V and 4 bases from J, the gap between germline ends came to 6 bases. Germline V gene lookup returns CDR1 SGHVS and CDR2 FQNEAQ. The CDR3 here is CASSHGGNTIYF. In DNA form, the CDR3 reads TGTGCCAGCAGCCACGGAGGAAACACCATATATTTT. Drawing the rest from reference TRBV7-8 and TRBJ1-3, the complete variable domain is GAGVSQSPRYKVAKRGQDVALRCDPISGHVSLFWYQQALGQGPEFLTYFQNEAQLDKSGLPSDRFFAERPEGSVSTLKIQRTQQEDSAVYLCASSHGGNTIYFGEGSWLTVV.

CDR3 region: CASSVVAGGQETQYF. DNA of the CDR3: TGTGCCAGCAGCGTAGTAGCGGGGGGGCAGGAGACCCAGTACTTC. The chain employs TRBV6-5 and TRBJ2-5; 11 bases match TRBD2. Trimming took 6 bases from V and 5 from J; bases not matched to a gene: 8. The CDR3 covers 15 residues. Per the germline V gene, CDR1 is MNHEY and CDR2 is SVGAGI.

This clone came up once. The rearrangement uses TRBV6-5 and TRBJ2-1; TRBD2 aligns across 9 bases. The germline V gene has CDR1 MNHEY and CDR2 SVGAGI. CDR3 size: 14 residues. Trimming took 6 bases from V and 5 from J; bases not matched to a gene: 5. CDR3 loop: CASRRTSDNNEQFF. The DNA for the CDR3 is TGTGCCAGCAGGAGGACTAGCGATAACAATGAGCAGTTCTTC.

The V gene is TRBV28, the J gene TRBJ1-2, with D unclear. CDR1 MDHEN and CDR2 SYDVKM come from the germline V gene. The V end lost 11 bases, the J end lost 4 bases, and 14 bases lay between the germline ends. This CDR3 comprises 12 residues. The CDR3 is CAAGARTYGYTF. CDR3 sequence (DNA): TGTGCCGCCGGAGCCAGGACCTATGGCTACACCTTC.

This clone is medium-sized (0.01 to 0.1%) within its sample. The chain joins TRBV6-6 to TRBJ2-5; D not certain. V shed 4 bases and J shed 5 bases, with 20 bases lying between them. This CDR3 comprises 16 residues. Germline V lookup: CDR1 MNHNY, CDR2 SVGAGI (reference sequence). CDR3 amino acids: CASSFGYGHPQETQYF. The CDR3, as DNA: TGTGCCAGCAGTTTCGGTTATGGGCACCCTCAGGAGACCCAGTACTTC.

The chain recombines TRBV5-4 with TRBJ2-2, with D uncertain. Trimming took 2 bases from V and 3 from J, leaving 8 bases between them. The germline V gene encodes CDR1 SGHNT and CDR2 YYREEE (reference sequence). This CDR3 comprises 14 residues. CDR3 coding DNA: TGTGCCAGCAGCTTCTCTGGGTACACCGGGGAGCTGTTTTTT. Residues: CASSFSGYTGELFF.

The V gene is TRBV25-1, the J gene TRBJ2-2; D is uncertain. Germline CDR1 reads MGHDK; CDR2 reads SYGVNS. The CDR3 spans 14 residues. V lost 1 base and J lost 0, with 3 bases in between. This CDR3 reads CASSEWANTGELFF. The CDR3 nucleotides are TGTGCCAGCAGTGAATGGGCGAACACCGGGGAGCTGTTTTTT.

V and J are TRBV23-1 and TRBJ1-1; the match to TRBD1 covers 8 bases. TRBV23-1 belongs to the ORF category, with a function that is uncertain. The length of the CDR3 is 12 residues. Trimming took 10 bases from V and 4 from J; bases not matched to a gene: 5. In nucleotides, the CDR3 is TGCGCCAACCACAGGGGGAGCACTGAAGCTTTCTTT. It encodes CANHRGSTEAFF.

V and J are TRBV6-5 and TRBJ1-3; D call uncertain. Trimming removed 6 bases at V and 0 bases at J, with 6 bases between. Germline V gene lookup returns CDR1 MNHEY and CDR2 SVGAGI. The CDR3 sequence is 13 residues long. This CDR3 is CASRLNSGNTIYF. The CDR3 nucleotides read TGTGCCAGCAGGTTAAACTCTGGAAACACCATATATTTT.

The chain is built from TRBV9 and TRBJ2-5; possible D gene TRBD2, 5 bases. The V and J ends lost 1 base and 2 bases respectively, with 12 bases between them. Germline CDR1 reads SGDLS; CDR2 reads YYNGEE. CDR3 length equals 15 residues. The DNA for the CDR3 is TGTGCCAGCAGCGTACAAGGGAGAGGGCAAGAGACCCAGTACTTC. This gives the protein CASSVQGRGQETQYF.

This chain links TRBV12-3 or TRBV12-4 with TRBJ2-1, with TRBD1 as a possible D gene (6 bases). CDR3 length: 12 residues. Trimming stripped 6 bases from V and 15 bases from J, with 18 bases between. The CDR3 spells CASSLGQLLLFF. The CDR3 DNA is TGTGCCAGCAGCCTCGGACAGTTATTATTGTTCTTC.

The V gene is TRBV3-1 (or the pseudogene TRBV3-2), the J gene TRBJ2-3; 7 nucleotides agree with TRBD2. The J segment lost 3 bases and the V segment lost 3 bases, leaving 15 bases of the junction unmatched. CDR1 is LGHDT and CDR2 is YNNKEL in the germline V gene (reference sequence). The CDR3 covers 18 residues. CDR3 region: CASSQDPRGGGWTDTQYF. Written as DNA, the CDR3 is TGTGCCAGCAGCCAGGATCCTAGGGGCGGGGGATGGACAGATACGCAGTATTTT.